Shown below are 9 T cell receptor beta chains from a single sample sequenced in a study of blood T cell repertoires in COVID-19. Method: immunoSEQ multiplex PCR; TCRdb's copy keeps in-frame clones and lacks some. The sample records some 200,000 clones, 92% being singletons. The sample was peripheral blood. These receptor sequences come from a man aged 30-40 years with acute or convalescent COVID-19.

The genes are TRBV9 and TRBJ1-6; 7 bases match TRBD1. The germline V gene encodes CDR1 SGDLS and CDR2 YYNGEE. The length of the CDR3 is 15 residues. Trimming took 2 bases from V and 6 from J; bases not matched to a gene: 5. CDR3 loop: CASSVEGQPNSPLHF. The CDR3 nucleotides are TGTGCCAGCAGCGTCGAGGGACAGCCTAATTCACCCCTCCACTTT.

The chain couples TRBV9 to TRBJ2-2; D might be TRBD2 (6 bases). This CDR3 has 16 amino acids. Trimming took off 0 bases at V and 7 bases at J, with 16 bases between the two ends. From germline, CDR1 is SGDLS and CDR2 YYNGEE. CDR3 region: CASSVAPTSRGGELFF. DNA of the CDR3: TGTGCCAGCAGCGTAGCCCCTACTAGCCGCGGCGGGGAGCTGTTTTTT.

The CDR3 DNA reads TGTGCCAGCAGTGAAGGGACTAGCGGGGGGAAGTACTTC. It is translated as CASSEGTSGGKYF. The rearrangement joins TRBV6-1 to TRBJ2-5; 14 bases are shared with TRBD2. Losses at the gene ends were 1 base for V and 12 bases for J; bases not matched to a gene: 1. CDR1 and CDR2 from the germline V gene are MNHNS and SASEGT. This CDR3 has 13 residues.

The V call is TRBV29-1, the J call TRBJ2-7; D is undetermined. Between the trimmed V and J ends, which lost 7 bases and 3 bases, there was a span of 10 bases. Per germline, CDR1 SQVTM and CDR2 ANQGSEA. The CDR3 contains 11 residues. DNA of the CDR3: TGCAGCGGTAGATCTCTCTACGAGCAGTACTTC. Translated: CSGRSLYEQYF.

The genes are TRBV18 and TRBJ1-6; 7 nucleotides match TRBD1. CDR3 size: 15 residues. V was clipped by 4 bases and J by 9 bases; unmatched bases: 9. CDR1 and CDR2 from the germline V gene are KGHSH and LQKENI. The chain's CDR3 is CASSHLEGASSPLHF. In DNA, the CDR3 is TGTGCCAGCTCACACCTAGAGGGGGCGAGTTCACCCCTCCACTTT.

This chain uses TRBV28 with TRBJ2-3, with TRBD2 as a possible D gene (6 bases). With 0 bases removed from V and 4 bases from J, the gap between germline ends came to 14 bases. In germline, CDR1 is MDHEN, CDR2 SYDVKM. The CDR3 loop spans 16 amino acids. CDR3 residues: CASSLWAGLVSDTQYF. The CDR3 DNA is TGTGCCAGCAGTTTATGGGCGGGGTTAGTGTCAGATACGCAGTATTTT.

This chain links TRBV5-1 with TRBJ2-7; TRBD2 agrees at 12 bases. The CDR3 length is 16 residues. Per the germline V gene, CDR1 is SGHRS and CDR2 is YFSETQ. V trimming: 4 bases; J trimming: 5 bases; junction bases outside the gene matches: 10. The CDR3 nucleotides read TGCGCCAGCAGCCAACTAGCGGGGGGTGGAGCGAACGAGCAGTACTTC. Translation gives CASSQLAGGGANEQYF.

The J gene is TRBJ1-4, the V gene TRBV29-1; no clear D. Germline CDR1 SQVTM, CDR2 ANQGSEA. Trimming shortened V by 6 bases and J by 3 bases, and 14 bases separated the two germline ends. The CDR3 loop spans 14 amino acids. The CDR3 sequence is CSVCRNGANEKLFF. CDR3 in DNA: TGCAGCGTATGCAGGAACGGCGCTAATGAAAAACTGTTTTTT.

This sequence joins TRBV12-3 or TRBV12-4 and TRBJ2-1; perhaps TRBD1 as D (5 bases). The CDR3 spans 12 residues. V shed 5 bases and J shed 6 bases, with 8 bases lying between them. The CDR3 sequence is CASSSRANEQFF. The CDR3 bases are TGTGCCAGCAGTAGCAGGGCCAATGAGCAGTTCTTC.